The 9 T cell receptor beta chains below come from one sample, sequenced in a study of OX40 agonist ivuxolimab in advanced cancers. This table comes from immunoSEQ multiplex PCR, and its TCRdb copy is limited to in-frame clones, with some not included. This sample has about 11,000 clones, with 65% to 85% found just once. This sample comprised CD4+ or CD8+ T cells sorted from blood, obtained in a trial of the OX40 agonist ivuxolimab. The receptors originated from an adult with an advanced solid tumor such as melanoma, head and neck, liver or kidney cancer.

This clone was seen once. The chain joins TRBV27 to TRBJ2-7, with D tentatively TRBD1 (5 bases). The V gene lost 6 bases and the J gene lost 5 bases, with 14 bases spanning the gap. This CDR3 spans 13 amino acids. Germline V gene sequence: CDR1 MNHEY, CDR2 SMNVEV (reference sequence). The CDR3 protein is CASSQGLYDEQYF. The CDR3 DNA is TGTGCCAGCAGCCAGGGATTATATGACGAGCAGTACTTC.

This clone occurred once. This chain uses TRBV7-9 with TRBJ2-1; TRBD2 agrees at 8 bases. The CDR3 sequence is 15 residues long. Per germline, CDR1 SEHNR and CDR2 FQNEAQ (reference sequence). The V gene end was trimmed by 3 bases and the J gene end by 4 bases; junction bases not matched to a gene: 5. CDR3 in amino acids: CASSFREGGYNEQFF. In DNA, the CDR3 is TGTGCCAGCAGCTTTCGGGAGGGCGGGTACAATGAGCAGTTCTTC.

This clone was found a few times. CDR3 nucleotides: TGTGCCAGCAGCACGACTAGCGGGAGGGCCCTCGAGCAGTACTTC. Encoded protein: CASSTTSGRALEQYF. This chain joins TRBV11-3 and TRBJ2-7; the match to TRBD2 covers 14 bases. CDR3 length equals 15 residues. Germline V CDR1 and CDR2: SGHNT, YENEEA. V was clipped by 5 bases and J by 6 bases; unmatched bases: 6.

The V call is TRBV11-3, the J call TRBJ2-7; the D call may be TRBD1 or TRBD2 (5 bases each). The CDR3 has 11 residues. The V gene's germline CDR1 is SGHNT and CDR2 YENEEA. Trimming took 4 bases from V and 6 from J, leaving 7 bases between them. CDR3 nucleotide sequence: TGTGCCAGCAGCTGGGGGAGCGAGCAGTACTTC. Translated, it gives CASSWGSEQYF.

This clone came up once. The J gene is TRBJ2-1, the V gene TRBV6-5, with 11 bases lining up with TRBD2. In germline, CDR1 is MNHEY, CDR2 SVGAGI. V was pared by 6 bases and J by 7 bases, with 8 bases of the junction left unmatched. The CDR3 consists of 15 residues. CDR3 residues: CASRPYSGGANEQFF. In nucleotides, the CDR3 is TGTGCCAGCAGACCCTATAGCGGGGGGGCTAATGAGCAGTTCTTC.

This clone was counted between two and nine times. The CDR3 loop is CASSGTTGDGNTIYF. The DNA for the CDR3 is TGTGCCAGCAGTGGAACGACAGGGGATGGAAACACCATATATTTT. The V call is TRBV6-1, the J call TRBJ1-3; 8 bases fit TRBD1. CDR1 and CDR2 from the germline V gene are MNHNS and SASEGT. The CDR3 contains 15 residues. J gave up 3 bases and V 4 bases, and 5 bases lay outside the gene matches.

This clone has more than one count but fewer than ten. The chain has TRBV7-2 and TRBJ2-7; D not certain. This CDR3 contains 15 residues. CDR1 is SGHTA, CDR2 FQGNSA, per germline. Trimming took off 5 bases at V and 3 bases at J, with 17 bases between the two ends. CDR3 loop: CASSHPGQNLYEQYF. CDR3 DNA sequence: TGTGCCAGCAGCCATCCGGGCCAGAACCTCTACGAGCAGTACTTC.

This clone was seen just once. The chain recombines TRBV5-5 with TRBJ2-7; TRBD2 aligns across 10 bases. Trimming removed 5 bases from V and 6 bases from J; junction bases left unmatched: 8. In germline, CDR1 is SGHKS, CDR2 YYEKEE (reference sequence). CDR3 length equals 14 residues. CDR3 DNA: TGTGCCAGCAGTCCGCCGGGACTAGCGTCCGAGCAGTACTTC. Protein sequence: CASSPPGLASEQYF.

The chain recombines TRBV19 with TRBJ1-1; D gene unclear. CDR3 length: 15 amino acids. V lost 2 bases to trimming and J lost 0 bases, with 10 bases between them. Germline V gives CDR1 LNHDA, CDR2 SQIVND (reference sequence). In DNA, the CDR3 is TGTGCCAGTAGTATAACCCACAGCCTGAACACTGAAGCTTTCTTT. This codes for CASSITHSLNTEAFF.